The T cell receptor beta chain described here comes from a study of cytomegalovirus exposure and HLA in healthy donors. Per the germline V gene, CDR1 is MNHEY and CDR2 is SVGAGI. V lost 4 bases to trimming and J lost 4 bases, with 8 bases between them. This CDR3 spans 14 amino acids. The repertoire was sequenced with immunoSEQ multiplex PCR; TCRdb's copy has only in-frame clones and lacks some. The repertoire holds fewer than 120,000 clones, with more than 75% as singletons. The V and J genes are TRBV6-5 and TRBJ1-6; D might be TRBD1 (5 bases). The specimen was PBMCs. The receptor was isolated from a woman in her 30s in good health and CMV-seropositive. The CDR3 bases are TGTGCCAGCAGTTCGACAGAGTATAATTCACCCCTCCACTTT. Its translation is CASSSTEYNSPLHF.